One sample yielded the 14 T cell receptor beta chains listed below, sequenced in a study of CD8 T cells in ankylosing spondylitis. Each CDR3 protein is one row after TCRdb ran MiXCR on the 5' RACE reads. The sample carries roughly 250,000 distinct CDR3 sequences, more than 9% recorded once. The sample comprised blood, either unsorted or a sorted T cell fraction (not recorded which). These TCRs come from a male donor with ankylosing spondylitis or in good health (not recorded which).

There are a few counts of this clonotype. The genes are TRBV15 and TRBJ1-6; D ambiguous. This CDR3 is 15 amino acids long. Trimming removed 2 bases at V and 4 bases at J, with 9 bases between. From germline, CDR1 is LNHNV and CDR2 YYDKDF (reference sequence). The CDR3 sequence: CATSRSDMYNSPLHF. CDR3 coding DNA: TGTGCCACCAGCAGATCCGACATGTATAATTCACCCCTCCACTTT.

This clonotype was seen repeatedly, ten times or more. J is TRBJ2-7 and V is TRBV29-1; 8 bases align to TRBD2. The CDR3 length is 14 residues. Germline CDR1 and CDR2: SQVTM and ANQGSEA. Trimming removed 3 bases from V and 7 bases from J; junction bases left unmatched: 11. The CDR3 nucleotides read TGCAGCGTTGACCTAGCGGGTGTCGATGGTGAGCAGTACTTC. It encodes CSVDLAGVDGEQYF.

This clonotype was seen many times. The chain joins TRBV21-1 to TRBJ2-7; the tabulated D call, TRBD1, remains unverified against the DNA. TRBV21-1 is labeled a pseudogene. The CDR3 spans 15 residues. CDR3 loop: CASSTRRDRYYEQYF. CDR3 sequence (DNA): TGTGCCAGCAGCACCCGACGGGACAGGTACTACGAGCAGTACTTC.

This clonotype was counted ten times or more. The genes are TRBV5-6 and TRBJ1-4; no clear D. The V end was cut by 4 bases, the J end by 2 bases, with 12 bases between. The CDR3 extends over 15 amino acids. Germline V gene data show CDR1 as SGHDT and CDR2 as YYEEEE. CDR3 DNA sequence: TGTGCCAGCAGCCCGACCCCGACGACTAATGAAAAACTGTTTTTT. Its translation is CASSPTPTTNEKLFF.

The chain is built from TRBV29-1 and TRBJ1-1; D not resolved. The V and J ends lost 3 bases and 11 bases respectively, with 16 bases between them. The V gene's germline CDR1 is SQVTM and CDR2 ANQGSEA. The CDR3 covers 12 residues. The CDR3 bases are TGCAGCGTTGACCCCCCCTCCCGTGGCGCTTTCTTT. This gives the protein CSVDPPSRGAFF.

This clonotype has at least ten counts. The rearrangement links TRBV12-3 or TRBV12-4 to TRBJ2-2, with 9 nucleotides matching TRBD2. CDR3 size: 16 residues. Germline trimming cut 5 bases from V and 2 bases from J; bases unmatched to any gene: 6. The CDR3 bases are TGTGCCAGCAGTCGCCGGACTAGCGCAAACACCGGGGAGCTGTTTTTT. The encoded protein is CASSRRTSANTGELFF.

This clonotype was seen at least ten times. The chain employs TRBV10-3 and TRBJ2-7; possible D gene TRBD1, 6 bases. Germline loops: CDR1 ENHRY, CDR2 SYGVKD. The CDR3 totals 13 residues. The V gene lost 5 bases and the J gene lost 4 bases, with 12 bases spanning the gap. CDR3 protein: CAISQTGIYEQYF. DNA of the CDR3: TGTGCCATCAGTCAAACAGGGATTTACGAGCAGTACTTC.

This clonotype came up many times. The V call is TRBV6-4, the J call TRBJ2-3, with TRBD2 identical over 8 bases. V dropped 0 bases and J dropped 1; count of bases not matched to a gene: 0. The CDR3 is 15 residues long. CDR1 and CDR2 from the germline V gene are MRHNA and SNTAGT. CDR3 DNA sequence: TGTGCCAGCAGTGACTCGCGGGGGGGCACAGATACGCAGTATTTT. Residues: CASSDSRGGTDTQYF.

At least ten counts were recorded for this clonotype. The J gene is TRBJ2-4, the V gene TRBV5-1; no clear D gene. V was trimmed by 4 bases and J by 0 bases, leaving 11 bases between them. Germline V gene lookup returns CDR1 SGHRS and CDR2 YFSETQ. This CDR3 is 15 amino acids long. CDR3 protein: CASSHTGPAKNIQYF. DNA of the CDR3: TGCGCCAGCAGCCACACCGGTCCAGCCAAAAACATTCAGTACTTC. The full variable domain, its missing parts supplied by reference TRBV5-1 and TRBJ2-4, is KAGVTQTPRYLIKTRGQQVTLSCSPISGHRSVSWYQQTPGQGLQFLFEYFSETQRNKGNFPGRFSGRQFSNSRSEMNVSTLELGDSALYLCASSHTGPAKNIQYFGAGTRLSVL.

Ten or more counts support this clonotype. The CDR3 nucleotides read TGCGCCAGCAGCGCTCCCCTGGGGCAGGGTCGAACTGAAGCTTTCTTT. It encodes CASSAPLGQGRTEAFF. V is TRBV5-1 and J is TRBJ1-1; TRBD1 is a possible D gene (5 bases). The CDR3 runs to 16 residues. Germline CDR1 is SGHRS and CDR2 is YFSETQ. V shed 4 bases and J shed 5 bases, with 21 bases lying between them.

Many counts were recorded for this clonotype. The chain is built from TRBV10-3 and TRBJ2-1; D remains ambiguous. Trimming took 8 bases from V and 8 from J, leaving 10 bases between them. The CDR3 totals 11 residues. CDR1 is ENHRY and CDR2 is SYGVKD in the germline V gene. Written as DNA, the CDR3 is TGTGCCATCGGTTCCAGCGATGAGCAGTTCTTC. This translates into CAIGSSDEQFF.

This clonotype was found a few times. The genes are TRBV18 and TRBJ2-1, with D perhaps TRBD2 (6 bases). The CDR3 runs 17 residues. From germline, CDR1 is KGHSH and CDR2 LQKENI. The V end lost 4 bases, the J end lost 4 bases, and 20 bases lay between the germline ends. This CDR3 reads CASSLDPGGEGYNEQFF. CDR3 DNA: TGTGCCAGCTCACTGGACCCTGGCGGGGAAGGGTACAATGAGCAGTTCTTC.

This clonotype was observed at least ten times. The chain is built from TRBV20-1 and TRBJ2-3, with D maybe TRBD2 (5 bases). The CDR3 sequence is 16 residues long. Trimming shortened V by 0 bases and J by 3 bases, and 16 bases separated the two germline ends. CDR1 is DFQATT and CDR2 is SNEGSKA in the germline V gene (reference sequence). DNA of the CDR3: TGCAGTGCTAGAGATCTAGGCGGGCGCAAGACAGATACGCAGTATTTT. Translating it yields CSARDLGGRKTDTQYF.

The sample holds a few counts of this clonotype. The V and J genes are TRBV20-1 and TRBJ2-5, with D perhaps TRBD1 or TRBD2 (5 bases each). V was trimmed by 4 bases and J by 5 bases, leaving 11 bases between them. From germline, CDR1 is DFQATT and CDR2 SNEGSKA (reference sequence). This CDR3 comprises 12 residues. CDR3 sequence: CSATGAVETQYF. The CDR3 bases are TGCAGTGCTACCGGGGCTGTCGAGACCCAGTACTTC.